This paragraph reports one T cell receptor (beta chain). Trimming removed 6 bases at V and 2 bases at J, with 13 bases between. From germline, CDR1 is MNHEY and CDR2 SVGAGI. The CDR3 covers 15 residues. This sample is drawn from a study of CD8+ T cells in alopecia areata. Study summary: Tofacitinib ran 6 to 18 months, followed by 6 months off drug.

Sequencing used cDNA as its template, made by extracting RNA and reverse transcribing it. Using immunoSEQ multiplex PCR, the repertoire was profiled, and TCRdb retains in-frame clones only, with some absent. The table lists about 150,000 clones, about 89% of them singletons, with roughly 15% in the top ten. Sequencing used CD8+ T cells sorted from blood, obtained at week 0. The clonotype was recovered from a human donor with alopecia areata. V is TRBV6-5 and J is TRBJ1-4; no clear D gene. CDR3 sequence reads: CASSKFQATNEKLFF. As DNA, the CDR3 is TGTGCCAGCAGCAAATTCCAAGCTACTAATGAAAAACTGTTTTTT.